A selection of T cell receptor beta chains follows, all from one sample in a study of T-cell reconstitution after alpha-beta-depleted transplantation in children. From the PCR reads, TCRdb called clonotypes with MiXCR, one entry per CDR3 protein. This sample has fewer than 700,000 distinct CDR3 sequences, with around 13% found just once. Sequencing was performed on PBMCs, mostly from graft donor cells, taken 360 days after TCRalphabeta/CD19-depleted stem cell transplant. Every receptor here comes from a male patient younger than 18 who had a stem cell transplant for acute myeloid leukemia, so the T cells may come from the graft donor. Both conserved end residues are part of each CDR3. The order of the fields is D gene, V gene, J gene, clone size, CDR3 DNA, CDR3 protein. The D gene is left open where the match is weak. Where a row states a size, it is once, few, many or the class of an expanded clone; other rows omit it.

TRBD2	TRBV12-3/TRBV12-4	TRBJ2-7	.	TGTGCCAGCAGGTCCGGACTAGCGGGATTCTACGAGCAGTACTTC	CASRSGLAGFYEQYF
.	TRBV11-1	TRBJ2-5	few	TGTGCCAGCAGCTTAGCGTGGGGATTTGGGGCGCACCTAGAGACCCAGTACTTC	CASSLAWGFGAHLETQYF
.	TRBV5-6	TRBJ2-4	many	TGTGCCAGCACTCAGGGAGACATTCAGTACTTC	CASTQGDIQYF
TRBD1	TRBV10-3	TRBJ2-3	few	TGTGCCATCAGACCGGGACAGGGGGTCACAGATACGCAGTATTTT	CAIRPGQGVTDTQYF
.	TRBV30	TRBJ1-1	.	TGTGCCTGGAGTGGGGGTGTAGTGGACACTGAAGCTTTCTTT	CAWSGGVVDTEAFF
TRBD1	TRBV12-3/TRBV12-4	TRBJ2-7	.	TGTGCCAGCAGCCCGGACAGGGGGTCTCCCTACGAGCAGTACTTC	CASSPDRGSPYEQYF
.	TRBV11-3	TRBJ2-1	few	TGTGCCAGCAGCTCTTCGCAGGGTGAGCAGTTCTTC	CASSSSQGEQFF
.	TRBV11-2	TRBJ2-5	.	TGTGCCAGCAGTTCAAGGGTCACCGGACTGGAGACCCAGTACTTC	CASSSRVTGLETQYF
.	TRBV20-1	TRBJ1-3	few	TGCAGTGCTAGAGATCCCAAGGGCGGGACCCTTAACACCATATATTTT	CSARDPKGGTLNTIYF
.	TRBV24-1	TRBJ2-1	few	TGTGCCACCAGTGATTTGAGCGGGACAAGCTCCTACAATGAGCAGTTCTTC	CATSDLSGTSSYNEQFF
TRBD2	TRBV5-1	TRBJ2-5	few	TGCGCCAGCAGCATTAGCGGGGTGGGGGAGACCCAGTACTTC	CASSISGVGETQYF
TRBD2	TRBV7-9	TRBJ2-7	many	TGTGCCAGCAGCCCGGGGACTAGCGGGACGACTTACGAGCAGTACTTC	CASSPGTSGTTYEQYF
TRBD2	TRBV9	TRBJ2-1	.	TGTGCCAGCAGCCCAAACCAGCGGGGTTACAATGAGCAGTTCTTC	CASSPNQRGYNEQFF
TRBD1	TRBV20-1	TRBJ1-5	few	TGCAGTGCTAGAGATCCCGTGACAGGGGTTGCTCAGCCCCAGCATTTT	CSARDPVTGVAQPQHF
TRBD2	TRBV12-3/TRBV12-4	TRBJ2-1	many	TGTGCCAGCAGTCCCACCTCTAGCGGGCCCTACAATGAGCAGTTCTTC	CASSPTSSGPYNEQFF
TRBD2	TRBV2	TRBJ2-7	few	TGTGCCGGCTGGACTAGCGGGCCTTACGAGCAGTACTTC	CAGWTSGPYEQYF
.	TRBV20-1	TRBJ2-7	.	TGCAGTGCTAGGCCTACAGGGAACTTCAACGAGCAGTACTTC	CSARPTGNFNEQYF
.	TRBV9	TRBJ2-5	few	TGTGCCAGCAGCGTAGGGTGGCTGGGCGCAGAGACCCAGTACTTC	CASSVGWLGAETQYF